This T cell receptor (beta chain) was found in a study of T cells expressing NK-cell markers. In the study overall: Serological testing identified most of the eight sequenced donors as HCMV-seropositive and one as seronegative.

Germline CDR1 MNHEY, CDR2 SVGEGT. This CDR3 contains 14 residues. It was by 5'RACE template switching with UMIs that TCR beta cDNA was made. TCRdb reanalyzed the 5' RACE reads, giving one entry per CDR3 protein sequence and no DNA. This sample contains over 200,000 distinct CDR3 sequences. About this clonotype itself: Antigen: not known.

Whole-study findings and limits: One observes that, in a handful of donors, these clonotypes were also the leading ones within the CD3+CD56-NKG2C+ fraction. Of the CD8+ T cell pool in over 5 donors, roughly 1.0-8% was accounted for by dominant NKG2C+ clonotypes.

V and J are TRBV6-2 or TRBV6-3 and TRBJ2-3; there is no DNA to check the TCRdb D call of TRBD1. The sample consisted of blood T cells: a sorted CD56 or NKG2C T cell subset, CD4+ or CD8+ T cells, or bulk PBMC T cells (not recorded which). The receptor was derived from a young man in good health. The CDR3 reads CASQGDRDTDTQYF.